This T cell receptor (beta chain) was recovered during a study of blood T cell repertoires in COVID-19. About the study: Sources were T cells, B-cell-depleted T cells, or PBMCs; the material itself was cDNA or gDNA.

Unmatched junction bases numbered 7, after V lost 5 bases and J lost 7 bases. CDR1 is MNHEY and CDR2 is SMNVEV in the germline V gene (reference sequence). The CDR3 has 14 amino acids. Profiled with immunoSEQ multiplex PCR; TCRdb holds only in-frame clones, not every one. Found here are about 100,000 clones, about 93% of them singletons; the top ten hold under 1.5%. This TCR was recovered from a woman in her twenties or thirties with acute or convalescent COVID-19. Material: peripheral blood. The chain is built from TRBV27 and TRBJ2-2, with TRBD1 matching 7 bases. CDR3 residues: CASSPRQGYGELFF. DNA of the CDR3: TGTGCCAGCAGTCCCCGACAGGGCTACGGGGAGCTGTTTTTT.